These T cell receptor beta chains were read from a single sample in a study of blood T cell repertoires in COVID-19. Using immunoSEQ multiplex PCR, the repertoire was profiled, and TCRdb retains in-frame clones only, with some absent. Of about 270,000 clones listed, 65% to 90% are singletons. Specimen: peripheral blood. Source of these receptors: a human donor in a cohort sampled during active COVID-19. CDR3s include the opening cysteine and the closing phenylalanine or tryptophan. The D gene is left open where the match is weak. Where a row states a size, it is once, few, many or the class of an expanded clone; other rows omit it.

-	-	14	TRBV10-2	TRBJ2-2	CASSELLASGELFF	TGCGCCAGCAGTGAACTACTAGCAAGCGGGGAGCTGTTTTTT
-	TRBD1	16	TRBV6-5	TRBJ1-1	CASSYSSQGWNTEAFF	TGTGCCAGCAGTTACTCATCACAGGGGTGGAACACTGAAGCTTTCTTT
once	-	12	TRBV7-9	TRBJ1-6	CASSLVNWPLHF	TGTGCCAGCAGCTTAGTTAACTGGCCCCTCCACTTT
-	-	13	TRBV5-5	TRBJ1-4	CASSRTVLEKLFF	TGTGCCAGCAGCCGGACAGTCCTTGAAAAACTGTTTTTT
-	TRBD2	15	TRBV5-1	TRBJ2-1	CASSLTSGVVNEQFF	TGCGCCAGCAGCTTGACTAGCGGGGTCGTGAATGAGCAGTTCTTC
-	-	15	TRBV18	TRBJ1-6	CASSPSTDLTSPLHF	TGTGCCAGCTCACCGTCCACAGATTTAACTTCACCCCTCCACTTT
-	-	16	TRBV25-1	TRBJ2-3	CASSDLLRERTDTQYF	TGTGCCAGCAGTGATCTTTTACGAGAGCGCACAGATACGCAGTATTTT
-	-	11	TRBV9	TRBJ2-7	CASGTRGEQYF	TGTGCCAGCGGGACCAGGGGCGAGCAGTACTTC
-	-	17	TRBV9	TRBJ2-1	CASSPHDSGPLYNEQFF	TGTGCCAGCAGCCCACACGATAGCGGACCCTTATACAATGAGCAGTTCTTC
-	-	15	TRBV24-1	TRBJ2-7	CATSDRDSSPYEQYF	TGTGCCACCAGTGACCGGGACTCGTCTCCCTACGAGCAGTACTTC
-	-	14	TRBV5-1	TRBJ2-3	CASSPDPNGGTQYF	TGCGCCAGCAGCCCAGACCCGAACGGGGGTACGCAGTATTTT
-	-	14	TRBV7-8	TRBJ2-4	CASSLGKAGNIQYF	TGTGCCAGCAGCTTAGGAAAGGCGGGAAACATTCAGTACTTC
-	-	18	TRBV28	TRBJ2-3	CASSLLLGVGSSTDTQYF	TGTGCCAGCAGTCTCTTACTCGGGGTGGGATCTAGCACAGATACGCAGTATTTT
once	TRBD1	15	TRBV18	TRBJ1-1	CASSPQQGRNTEAFF	TGTGCCAGCTCACCACAACAGGGGCGGAACACTGAAGCTTTCTTT
once	-	16	TRBV2	TRBJ2-2	CASSPPSGLNTGELFF	TGTGCCAGCAGTCCCCCCAGCGGGCTGAACACCGGGGAGCTGTTTTTT
-	-	13	TRBV19	TRBJ1-5	CASGTQSNQPQHF	TGTGCCAGTGGGACTCAGAGCAATCAGCCCCAGCATTTT
-	-	14	TRBV6-5	TRBJ1-2	CASSSLGQTYGYTF	TGTGCCAGCAGTTCGCTCGGACAGACTTATGGCTACACCTTC
-	TRBD1	16	TRBV6-5	TRBJ1-6	CASSYSTTGSPSPLHF	TGTGCCAGCAGTTACTCGACGACAGGGAGTCCATCACCCCTCCACTTT
-	TRBD2	15	TRBV19	TRBJ2-5	CASSTRLAGVETQYF	TGTGCCAGTAGTACCAGACTAGCGGGAGTTGAGACCCAGTACTTC
-	-	13	TRBV10-1	TRBJ2-7	CASSALRQAEQYF	TGCGCCAGCAGTGCGCTTCGACAGGCCGAGCAGTACTTC
-	TRBD1	13	TRBV6-5	TRBJ2-3	CAGGQGHVDTQYF	TGTGCCGGAGGACAGGGTCACGTAGATACGCAGTATTTT
-	TRBD2	15	TRBV7-2	TRBJ2-1	CASSLVAGSYNEQFF	TGTGCCAGCAGCTTAGTAGCGGGGTCCTACAATGAGCAGTTCTTC
-	TRBD2	13	TRBV12-3/TRBV12-4	TRBJ2-2	CASSIAGDGELFF	TGTGCCAGCAGCATAGCGGGAGACGGGGAGCTGTTTTTT
-	TRBD1	12	TRBV28	TRBJ1-2	CASSYPQGSHTF	TGTGCCAGCAGTTACCCACAGGGGTCGCACACCTTC
once	TRBD2	15	TRBV5-1	TRBJ2-1	CASSPGLAHYNEQFF	TGCGCCAGCAGCCCGGGACTAGCTCATTACAATGAGCAGTTCTTC
few	-	15	TRBV6-6	TRBJ1-3	CASTPTGSSGNTIYF	TGTGCCAGCACTCCTACCGGGTCCTCTGGAAACACCATATATTTT
-	TRBD2	15	TRBV7-8	TRBJ2-1	CASSRTSGRNAGQFF	TGTGCCAGCAGCCGGACTAGCGGGAGGAACGCGGGGCAGTTCTTC
few	TRBD2	14	TRBV27	TRBJ2-1	CASNRGRAYNEQFF	TGTGCCAGCAATCGGGGGAGGGCCTACAATGAGCAGTTCTTC
-	-	15	TRBV5-6	TRBJ2-7	CASSLTSLPPNEQYF	TGTGCCAGCAGCCTCACTAGTTTGCCCCCGAACGAGCAGTACTTC
-	TRBD2	16	TRBV11-2	TRBJ2-2	CASSRGLAVGTGELFF	TGTGCCAGCAGTCGGGGACTAGCGGTGGGGACCGGGGAGCTGTTTTTT
-	-	13	TRBV11-2	TRBJ2-2	CASSGSNTGELFF	TGTGCCAGCAGCGGCTCGAACACCGGGGAGCTGTTTTTT
-	-	14	TRBV7-2	TRBJ2-2	CASSFRRGSGELFF	TGTGCCAGCAGCTTCCGAAGGGGCTCCGGGGAGCTGTTTTTT
few	TRBD1	15	TRBV27	TRBJ1-1	CASRPSTGPNTEAFF	TGTGCCAGCAGACCCTCGACAGGGCCGAACACTGAAGCTTTCTTT
-	-	17	TRBV11-2	TRBJ2-6	CASSLGSFGSGANVLTF	TGTGCCAGCAGCTTAGGATCGTTCGGTTCTGGGGCCAACGTCCTGACTTTC
-	-	16	TRBV9	TRBJ2-3	CASSGTLGAFTDTQYF	TGTGCCAGCAGCGGGACTCTGGGGGCCTTCACAGATACGCAGTATTTT
-	-	14	TRBV15	TRBJ1-5	CATRGGGWNQPQHF	TGTGCCACCAGGGGGGGAGGCTGGAATCAGCCCCAGCATTTT
-	TRBD1	15	TRBV19	TRBJ2-1	CASSATGGFGNEQFF	TGTGCCAGTAGTGCGACAGGGGGCTTCGGCAATGAGCAGTTCTTC
-	-	14	TRBV7-8	TRBJ2-7	CASSLAGVAYEQYF	TGTGCCAGCAGCTTAGCGGGAGTGGCCTACGAGCAGTACTTC
once	-	12	TRBV2	TRBJ2-5	CASTPGLETQYF	TGTGCCAGCACCCCGGGGTTAGAGACCCAGTACTTC